Listed here are 29 T cell receptor beta chains from one sample, sequenced in a study of prognosis after radiotherapy for stage I lung cancer. Genomic DNA was the source, and TCR beta CDR3 was amplified from it by two-round multiplex PCR. Primers were specific to each TRBV and TRBJ gene in first-round PCR. TCRdb independently ran MiXCR on the multiplex PCR reads; one entry per CDR3 protein. The table shows nearly 35,000 distinct CDR3 sequences, with around a third occurring only once. The starting material was PBMCs, obtained before or after stereotactic body radiation therapy (not recorded which). The receptors were sampled from a donor aged 50 or older with non-small cell lung cancer.

The chain recombines TRBV28 with TRBJ2-7, with D tentatively TRBD1 (5 bases). Trimming stripped 6 bases from V and 3 bases from J, with 15 bases between. CDR3 size: 14 residues. Germline values: CDR1 MDHEN, CDR2 SYDVKM. The CDR3 sequence: CASRSSDTLYEQYF. CDR3 coding DNA: TGTGCCAGCAGATCTTCGGACACCCTCTACGAGCAGTACTTC.

Comments on this clonotype: At one end, the junction sequence differs from germline, possibly due to a read error. The chain uses TRBV7-2 and TRBJ1-5; 9 bases agree with TRBD1. The CDR3 is made up of 16 amino acids. Germline V CDR1 and CDR2: SGHTA, FQGNSA. The CDR3 bases are TGTGCCAGCAGCCTAGCGGCCGGGACAGGGTATCAGCCCCAGCATTTT. This translates into CASSLAAGTGYQPQHF. The full variable domain, in which reference TRBV7-2 and TRBJ1-5 provide the parts outside the CDR3, is GAGVSQSPSNKVTEKGKDVELRCDPISGHTALYWYRQSLGQGLEFLIYFQGNSAPDKSGLPSDRFSAERTGGSVSTLTIQRTQQEDSAVYLCASSLAAGTGYQPQHFGDGTRLSIL.

This clonotype has at least ten counts. The V call is TRBV20-1, the J call TRBJ2-5; 8 nucleotides line up with TRBD1. The CDR3 is 13 residues long. Germline CDR1 is DFQATT and CDR2 is SNEGSKA (reference sequence). V lost 5 bases and J lost 5; bases outside the gene matches: 7. CDR3 amino acids: CSADRGVLETQYF. As DNA, the CDR3 is TGCAGTGCTGACAGGGGAGTTTTGGAGACCCAGTACTTC.

V and J are TRBV28 and TRBJ2-7; 8 positions match TRBD2. The CDR3 loop spans 13 amino acids. With V trimmed by 4 bases and J by 4 bases, 3 bases remained unmatched. The germline V gene has CDR1 MDHEN and CDR2 SYDVKM. Written as DNA, the CDR3 is TGTGCCAGCAGTTCGGGACTAGGTTACGAGCAGTACTTC. Translated, it gives CASSSGLGYEQYF.

As concerns this clonotype: A clone one base away is much larger, so this may be a read error. The gene calls are TRBV15 and TRBJ2-5; D is unresolved. V lost 5 bases to trimming and J lost 1 base, with 2 bases between them. The CDR3 spans 11 residues. From germline, CDR1 is LNHNV and CDR2 YYDKDF (reference sequence). CDR3 amino acids: CATSPQETQYF. The CDR3 DNA reads as TGTGCCACCAGCCCCCAAGAGACCCAGTACTTC.

Many counts were recorded for this clonotype. The CDR3 region has the DNA TGTGCCAGCTCACCACCGGGACAGGGAGATGGCTACACCTTC. Protein: CASSPPGQGDGYTF. The genes are TRBV18 and TRBJ1-2, with TRBD1 matching 9 bases. The V gene's germline CDR1 is KGHSH and CDR2 LQKENI. Losses at the gene ends were 0 bases for V and 6 bases for J; bases not matched to a gene: 2. The CDR3 is 14 residues long.

This clonotype has ten or more counts. V is TRBV5-1 and J is TRBJ2-2; no definite D call. The CDR3 runs 12 residues. CDR1 SGHRS and CDR2 YFSETQ come from the germline V gene. The V and J ends lost 1 base and 3 bases respectively, with 1 base between them. The CDR3 coding sequence is TGCGCCAGCAGCTTGCACACCGGGGAGCTGTTTTTT. Its translation: CASSLHTGELFF.

Comment on this clonotype: At one of its ends the junction is not consistent with the germline gene, which may arise from a read error. The chain has TRBV6-2 or TRBV6-3 and TRBJ2-3; a possible D gene is TRBD2 (5 bases). This CDR3 spans 13 amino acids. The germline V gene encodes CDR1 MNHEY and CDR2 SVGEGT. Written as DNA, the CDR3 is TGCGCCAGCAGATCACTAGGCACATATACGCAGTATTTT. This codes for CASRSLGTYTQYF.

At least ten counts were recorded for this clonotype. One end of the junction does not line up with germline, which may come from a read error. The chain recombines TRBV4-2 with TRBJ1-4, with D possibly matching TRBD1 (5 bases). CDR1 and CDR2 (germline): LGHNA, YNFKEQ. This CDR3 contains 14 residues. The CDR3 protein is CASSPGRGNGKLFF. CDR3 bases: TGTGCCAGCAGCCCGGGACGGGGGAATGGAAAACTGTTTTTT.

This clonotype was counted ten times or more. The chain's CDR3 is CSATRTGLYEKLFF. The DNA of the CDR3 is TGCAGTGCTACCCGGACAGGGTTATATGAAAAACTGTTTTTT. The rearrangement joins TRBV20-1 to TRBJ1-4; the match to TRBD1 covers 8 bases. The CDR3 spans 14 residues. Germline trimming cut 4 bases from V and 6 bases from J; bases unmatched to any gene: 7. Germline V gene sequence: CDR1 DFQATT, CDR2 SNEGSKA (reference sequence).

This clonotype qualifies as medium-sized. This chain connects TRBV6-1 to TRBJ1-6; the match to TRBD1 covers 8 bases. Germline V gene data show CDR1 as MNHNS and CDR2 as SASEGT. This CDR3 has 13 residues. The junction had 7 bases not matched to a gene; V was cut back by 8 bases and J by 10 bases. CDR3: CASLQGGNSPLHF. The CDR3 DNA follows: TGTGCCAGCCTACAGGGGGGGAACTCACCCCTCCACTTT.

This clonotype was counted many times. The gene calls are TRBV9 and TRBJ1-1; tentative D call: TRBD1 (6 bases). V dropped 4 bases and J dropped 3 bases, with 19 bases sitting between them. The CDR3 covers 16 residues. CDR1 is SGDLS, CDR2 YYNGEE, per germline. CDR3 residues: CASSLSWGRGDTEAFF. The CDR3 DNA reads TGTGCCAGCAGCCTTAGCTGGGGGCGGGGGGACACTGAAGCTTTCTTT.

On this clonotype: A far bigger clonotype differs at one base, so this is likely a read error. This chain connects TRBV24-1 to TRBJ2-5; D might be TRBD2 (6 bases). The DNA end favors TRBJ2-1, so the J call may be wrong. This CDR3 comprises 14 residues. CDR1 is KGHDR and CDR2 is SFDVKD in the germline V gene. The CDR3 protein is CATKVRMPGDEQFF. The CDR3 DNA reads as TGTGCCACCAAGGTCAGGATGCCGGGGGATGAGCAGTTCTTC.

Details on this clonotype: With a much larger clone just one base away, this may be a read error. The chain employs TRBV9 and TRBJ2-1; 10 bases agree with TRBD2. After removal of 5 bases from V and 9 bases from J, the junction contained 17 bases not matched to a gene. Per the germline V gene, CDR1 is SGDLS and CDR2 is YYNGEE. The CDR3 loop spans 17 amino acids. The CDR3 region is CASRRAAVTSGRGEQFF. The CDR3 coding sequence is TGTGCCAGCAGGCGGGCAGCCGTGACTAGCGGGCGGGGTGAGCAGTTCTTC.

At least ten counts were recorded for this clonotype. The chain recombines TRBV10-3 with TRBJ2-6; TRBD2 aligns across 14 bases. V lost 2 bases and J lost 0; bases outside the gene matches: 0. The V gene's germline CDR1 is ENHRY and CDR2 SYGVKD. The length of the CDR3 is 18 residues. The DNA of the CDR3 is TGTGCCATCAGTGAGGGGACTAGCGGGGGCTCTGGGGCCAACGTCCTGACTTTC. Residues: CAISEGTSGGSGANVLTF.

This clonotype was seen repeatedly, ten times or more. The chain recombines TRBV7-9 with TRBJ2-1, with D unresolved. The CDR3 loop spans 11 amino acids. Germline lookup yields CDR1 SEHNR and CDR2 FQNEAQ (reference sequence). V was pared by 4 bases and J by 12 bases, with 10 bases between. The DNA of the CDR3 is TGTGCCAGCAGCTCAAAGATCGTGCAGTTCTTC. This encodes CASSSKIVQFF. Complete variable domain (other parts from reference TRBV7-9 and TRBJ2-1): DTGVSQNPRHKITKRGQNVTFRCDPISEHNRLYWYRQTLGQGPEFLTYFQNEAQLEKSRLLSDRFSAERPKGSFSTLEIQRTEQGDSAMYLCASSSKIVQFFGPGTRLTVL.

This clonotype has ten or more counts. V gene TRBV20-1 combines with J gene TRBJ2-7, with 9 bases lining up with TRBD1. This CDR3 comprises 16 residues. V dropped 3 bases and J dropped 6; count of bases not matched to a gene: 15. Germline V lookup: CDR1 DFQATT, CDR2 SNEGSKA (reference sequence). CDR3 sequence reads: CSARDPMGQGGAEQYF. CDR3 coding DNA: TGCAGTGCTAGGGACCCAATGGGACAGGGAGGCGCCGAGCAGTACTTC.

This clonotype came up many times. The V call is TRBV6-1, the J call TRBJ1-6; 9 bases line up with TRBD1. There are 16 residues in the CDR3. Germline assignment: CDR1 MNHNS and CDR2 SASEGT. J was trimmed by 8 bases and V by 5 bases; bases with no gene match: 10. CDR3 coding DNA: TGTGCCAGCAGTAACCAACAGGGGGCGAGAGATTCACCCCTCCACTTT. Protein sequence: CASSNQQGARDSPLHF.

CDR3 in DNA: TGTGCCACCAGTGATTTGAGGGGGAACACCGGGGAGCTGTTTTTT. Its translation is CATSDLRGNTGELFF. The chain couples TRBV24-1 to TRBJ2-2, with a possible D match to TRBD1 (5 bases). Between the trimmed V and J ends, which lost 0 bases and 1 base, there was a span of 5 bases. The CDR3 consists of 15 residues. CDR1 is KGHDR and CDR2 is SFDVKD in the germline V gene.

This clonotype was seen at least ten times. The rearrangement links TRBV30 to TRBJ2-7; D not certain. CDR1 and CDR2 (germline): GTSNPN, SVGIG (reference sequence). V was trimmed by 3 bases and J by 3 bases, leaving 15 bases between them. This CDR3 region has 14 residues. The CDR3 protein is CAWSLTELGYEQYF. DNA of the CDR3: TGTGCCTGGAGCTTGACCGAGTTAGGCTACGAGCAGTACTTC.

By share, this clonotype ranks as medium-sized (0.01 to 0.1%). The chain has TRBV6-1 and TRBJ1-6; maybe TRBD1 (5 bases). V was trimmed by 2 bases and J by 0 bases, leaving 11 bases between them. Germline V gives CDR1 MNHNS, CDR2 SASEGT. The CDR3 sequence is 17 residues long. In DNA form, the CDR3 reads TGTGCCAGCAGTGAAAGGGGAGGCAGCTCCTATAATTCACCCCTCCACTTT. Residues: CASSERGGSSYNSPLHF.

This clonotype showed up many times. The CDR3 nucleotides are TGTGCCAGCAGTCTCGGGACTAGCCCAACAGATACGCAGTATTTT. This translates into CASSLGTSPTDTQYF. The chain carries TRBV9 and TRBJ2-3; 9 bases map to TRBD2. This CDR3 has 15 amino acids. Germline trimming cut 5 bases from V and 3 bases from J; bases unmatched to any gene: 7. Germline V CDR1 and CDR2: SGDLS, YYNGEE.

This clonotype was seen a few times. A far larger clone is one base from this, pointing to a likely read error. CDR3 region: CASTHGRGKPKTGANVLTF. CDR3 in DNA: TGTGCCAGCACCCACGGCCGAGGGAAACCAAAAACTGGGGCCAACGTCCTGACTTTC. The chain carries TRBV6-4 and TRBJ2-6; D possibly corresponds to TRBD2 (5 bases). CDR1 MRHNA and CDR2 SNTAGT come from the germline V gene. The CDR3 consists of 19 residues. The germline V and J ends were trimmed by 7 bases and 2 bases, with 24 bases remaining between them.

This clonotype was recorded at least ten times. J is TRBJ1-2 and V is TRBV20-1; D call uncertain. The CDR3 is 14 residues long. The V end lost 0 bases, the J end lost 4 bases, and 12 bases lay between the germline ends. Germline V CDR1 and CDR2: DFQATT, SNEGSKA (reference sequence). The CDR3 is CSARDPIQSYGYTF. The CDR3 DNA reads TGCAGTGCTAGAGATCCCATCCAGAGCTATGGCTACACCTTC.

This clonotype came up many times. This chain links TRBV6-2 or TRBV6-3 with TRBJ2-5; no clear D gene. Germline CDR1 is MNHEY and CDR2 is SVGEGT. CDR3 size: 11 residues. V was cut by 2 bases and J by 6 bases, with 4 bases left in between. The CDR3 DNA reads as TGTGCCAGCAGTTACGGGCAGACCCAGTACTTC. Its translation: CASSYGQTQYF.

Turning to this clonotype: A far larger clone is off by one base, so a read error is likely. J is TRBJ1-5 and V is TRBV6-2 or TRBV6-3, with 7 bases lining up with TRBD1. The V gene end was trimmed by 5 bases and the J gene end by 6 bases; junction bases not matched to a gene: 7. The CDR3 totals 14 residues. The germline CDR1 and CDR2 sequences are MNHEY and SVGEGT. In DNA, the CDR3 is TGTGCCAGCAGTCACGGACAGGCTCCTCAGCCCCAGCATTTT. Translating gives CASSHGQAPQPQHF.

Of note for this clonotype: A junction boundary mismatches the germline segment, possibly from a read error. V is TRBV12-5 and J is TRBJ1-2; a possible D gene is TRBD1 (5 bases). CDR3 length: 14 amino acids. CDR1 and CDR2 from the germline V gene are LGHNT and FRNRAP. The CDR3 bases are TGTGCCAGTGGTTTTAGGGAGGGGAGTAGTGGCTACACCTTC. It is translated as CASGFREGSSGYTF.

Of note for this clonotype: At one end, the junction sequence differs from germline, possibly due to a read error. The rearrangement links TRBV9 to TRBJ2-2, with D possibly called TRBD1 or TRBD2 (5 bases each). The CDR3 contains 18 residues. Germline assignment: CDR1 SGDLS and CDR2 YYNGEE. The CDR3 nucleotides read TGTGCCGGCAGCGGATTCACGCGGGTGACAGCGAACACCGGGGAGCTGTTTTTT. Translation gives CAGSGFTRVTANTGELFF.

The gene calls are TRBV7-3 and TRBJ2-2; TRBD1 matches 9 bases. V lost 5 bases, J lost 6 bases, and 1 base stayed unmatched. The CDR3 loop spans 13 amino acids. Germline V gene sequence: CDR1 SGHTA, CDR2 FQGTGA. As DNA, the CDR3 is TGTGCCAGCAGCCGGGACAGGGCCGGGGAGCTGTTTTTT. This encodes CASSRDRAGELFF.